This T cell receptor beta chain came from a study of blood T cell repertoires in COVID-19. Overall study context: The study drew acute and convalescent COVID-19 samples from the United States, Italy and Spain. PBMCs, B-cell-depleted T cells, or T cells provided the cDNA or gDNA that made up the material.

As originally analysed: The authors estimated nucleated cell counts from reference gene primer amplification. This table comes from immunoSEQ multiplex PCR, and its TCRdb copy is limited to in-frame clones, with some not included. The V and J calls and the clone size are those of that table, but D and trimming were determined from the DNA. The data show about 210,000 clones, 80% to 90% seen once. The CDR3 sequence is 12 residues long. Deletions cut 5 bases from V and 3 bases from J, with 7 bases between. The sequenced sample consisted of peripheral blood. The receptor comes from a man aged 50 or older with active or convalescent COVID-19. The J gene is TRBJ1-2, the V gene TRBV12-3 or TRBV12-4; tentative D call: TRBD1 (5 bases). Written as DNA, the CDR3 is TGTGCCAGCAGTGGGGGGGACTATGGCTACACCTTC. Amino acids: CASSGGDYGYTF.